This T cell receptor beta chain was recovered during a study of cytomegalovirus exposure and HLA in healthy donors. Study conclusions and caveats: The number of N-insertions in an Asian-associated ancestry cluster was reportedly below the approximately 680-donor mean in a later analysis.

In regard to this clone: Its cognate antigen is unknown.

PCR employed 60 Vbeta and 13 Jbeta primers. In the study's own analysis: Per a later analysis, the number of unique TCR beta chains was about 80 million, of which around 10 million were shared. TCRdb's table, derived via immunoSEQ multiplex PCR, lists solely in-frame clones and lacks some. That table supplies the V and J calls and clone size; D and trimming were determined from the DNA. Here the sample spans 130,000 or so clones, 65% to 85% being singletons. Sequencing used PBMCs. The TCR comes from a woman between 18 and 30 years old in good health and CMV-seronegative.

In DNA, the CDR3 is TGTGCCAGCAGTGAAAGGGGAGACAGGAGCGGCTACACCTTC. Protein: CASSERGDRSGYTF. This rearrangement joins TRBV2 to TRBJ1-2, with D tentatively TRBD1 (6 bases). V lost 2 bases and J 8 bases, leaving 15 bases between the germline ends. This CDR3 contains 14 residues. Looked up from germline, CDR1 is SNHLY and CDR2 is FYNNEI.